These 28 T cell receptor beta chains originate from one sample sequenced in a study of T cells in women clearing cervical HPV infection. Clones were read by immunoSEQ multiplex PCR, and TCRdb kept only the in-frame ones, dropping some. The sample data list some 50,000 clones. Sequences were obtained from blood buffy coat. These receptors were taken from a woman between 18 and 70 years old with a cervical HPV16 infection that either progressed to CIN3+ or cleared (not recorded which).

A note on this clone: Read data end 3 residues before the CDR3 end; the end is taken from the germline J gene. This chain uses TRBV18 with TRBJ1-4, with 7 bases aligning to TRBD1. Germline V CDR1 and CDR2: KGHSH, LQKENI. The CDR3 is made up of 16 amino acids. The V gene end was trimmed by 1 base and the J gene end by 0 bases; junction bases not matched to a gene: 2. CDR3 bases read: TGTGCCAGCTCACCACGACAGGGTGCAACTAATGAAAAA. It codes for CASSPRQGATNEK. Given in full, the CDR3 is CASSPRQGATNEKLFF.

Comments on this clone: The CDR3 is cut off 3 residues early in the read; its end comes from the germline J gene. The chain is built from TRBV28 and TRBJ2-7, with 9 bases that match TRBD1. The CDR3 is 14 amino acids. V shed 9 bases and J 5 bases; nucleotides not matched to a gene: 11. Germline-derived CDR1 and CDR2 are MDHEN and SYDVKM. CDR3 DNA (partial): TGTGCCAGTATGACCGGGACAGGGATCCACGAG. It encodes CASMTGTGIHE. The entire CDR3 sequence reads CASMTGTGIHEQYF. Filled out from reference TRBV28 and TRBJ2-7, the complete variable domain reads DVKVTQSSRYLVKRTGEKVFLECVQDMDHENMFWYRQDPGLGLRLIYFSYDVKMKEKGDIPEGYSVSREKKERFSLILESASTNQTSMYLCASMTGTGIHEQYFGPGTRLTVT.

About this clone: With the read ending 3 residues before the CDR3 end, the germline J gene is used to fill in that end. The chain joins TRBV11-2 to TRBJ1-5; TRBD1 is a possible D gene (6 bases). Germline V gives CDR1 SGHAT, CDR2 FQNNGV. Trimming removed 0 bases at V and 5 bases at J, with 11 bases between. The CDR3 sequence is 15 residues long. Incomplete CDR3 DNA: TGTGCCAGCAGCTTAGAAGGAGACAGGTATCAGCCC. Its protein is CASSLEGDRYQP. The complete CDR3 reads CASSLEGDRYQPQHF.

Concerning this clone itself: With the read ending 3 residues before the CDR3 end, the germline J gene is used to fill in that end. This sequence joins TRBV19 and TRBJ2-3; TRBD1 is a possible D gene (5 bases). CDR3 length: 15 residues. From germline, CDR1 is LNHDA and CDR2 SQIVND (reference sequence). The covered CDR3 bases are TGTGCCAGTAGCCCCCCCAGGGATAGCAATCAGCCG. This gives the protein CASSPPRDSNQP. The complete CDR3 reads CASSPPRDSNQPQYF.

A note on this clone: The CDR3 end lies 3 residues beyond the end of the read and is filled in from the germline J gene. The chain joins TRBV19 to TRBJ1-1, with TRBD1 identical over 12 bases. Looked up from germline, CDR1 is LNHDA and CDR2 is SQIVND (reference sequence). This CDR3 is 15 amino acids long. CDR3 bases read: TGTGCCAGTAGATCTTCGGGACAGGGGGCGCGGGAA. Translated: CASRSSGQGARE. The entire CDR3 protein reads CASRSSGQGAREAFF.

Comment on this clone: The read comes to an end 3 residues before the CDR3 does, leaving the germline J gene to fill in the end. V gene TRBV5-1 combines with J gene TRBJ2-3; TRBD2 matches at 12 bases. Trimming removed 0 bases from V and 6 bases from J; junction bases left unmatched: 5. The CDR3 spans 16 residues. Germline values: CDR1 SGHRS, CDR2 YFSETQ. The covered CDR3 bases are TGCGCCAGCAGCTTGGTTCCTAGCGGGGGGGCGGATACG. This translates into CASSLVPSGGADT. In full, the CDR3 reads CASSLVPSGGADTQYF. Variable domain in full (rest from reference TRBV5-1 and TRBJ2-3): KAGVTQTPRYLIKTRGQQVTLSCSPISGHRSVSWYQQTPGQGLQFLFEYFSETQRNKGNFPGRFSGRQFSNSRSEMNVSTLELGDSALYLCASSLVPSGGADTQYFGPGTRLTVL.

Concerning this clone itself: The read stops 3 residues short of the end of the CDR3; the missing end is completed from the germline J gene. V is TRBV12-3 or TRBV12-4 and J is TRBJ2-2; 7 bases agree with TRBD1. V gave up 3 bases and J gave up 0 bases; unmatched junction bases: 10. CDR3 length equals 18 residues. The CDR3 spells CASSFYLTGDPNTGELFF. Partial CDR3 DNA: TGTGCCAGCAGTTTTTACCTCACAGGGGACCCGAACACCGGGGAG.

As regards this clone: With the read ending 3 residues before the CDR3 end, the germline J gene is used to fill in that end. V usage is TRBV20-1 and J usage is TRBJ1-2; weak D call: TRBD1 (5 bases). CDR3 length: 15 amino acids. The V end was cut by 0 bases, the J end by 3 bases, with 14 bases between. The germline V gene has CDR1 DFQATT and CDR2 SNEGSKA (reference sequence). This CDR3 is CSARDLKGFHYGYTF. Incomplete CDR3 DNA: TGCAGTGCTAGAGATCTGAAGGGGTTCCACTATGGC.

Comment on this clone: From the germline J gene comes the end of the CDR3, since the read stops 3 residues before it. The chain couples TRBV4-1 to TRBJ1-6; 7 nucleotides agree with TRBD1. Per germline, CDR1 MGHRA and CDR2 YSYEKL. The CDR3 is 15 residues long. Trimming took 4 bases from V and 11 from J; bases not matched to a gene: 11. The CDR3 sequence is CASSPRTGSRTPLHF. The CDR3 DNA, read in part, is TGCGCCAGCAGCCCCCGGACAGGTTCACGTACACCC.

CDR3 in amino acids: CASSPRGASDGYTF. CDR3 DNA (partial): TGTGCCAGCTCACCGCGAGGGGCGTCTGACGGC. The chain links TRBV18 to TRBJ1-2, with a weak D call TRBD1 (5 bases). Read data end 3 residues before the CDR3 end; the end is taken from the germline J gene. Germline CDR1 is KGHSH and CDR2 is LQKENI. The CDR3 contains 14 residues.

The CDR3 loop reads CASSSDRSGSSNEQFF. CDR3 DNA (partial): TGCGCCAGCAGCTCAGACAGGTCAGGTTCGTCGAATGAG. The V call is TRBV5-1, the J call TRBJ2-1, with TRBD1 as a possible D gene (6 bases). The read is 3 residues too short to cover the CDR3 end, so that end is filled in from the germline J gene. Trimming stripped 3 bases from V and 7 bases from J, with 20 bases between. The CDR3 totals 16 residues. CDR1 is SGHRS and CDR2 is YFSETQ in the germline V gene.

Concerning this clone itself: The sequence runs out 3 residues before the end of the CDR3; the remainder is reconstructed from the germline J gene. The rearrangement joins TRBV19 to TRBJ1-6, with 8 bases that match TRBD1. The junction had 5 bases not matched to a gene; V was cut back by 6 bases and J by 10 bases. There are 13 residues in the CDR3. Germline CDR1 reads LNHDA; CDR2 reads SQIVND (reference sequence). This CDR3 is CASRDRVDSPLHF. The part of the CDR3 DNA that was read is TGTGCCAGTAGGGACAGGGTTGACTCACCC.

Turning to this clone: Coverage ceases 3 residues before the CDR3 finishes, and the germline J gene fills in the end. The V call is TRBV19, the J call TRBJ1-4, with D possibly matching TRBD1 (6 bases). Between the trimmed V and J ends, which lost 11 bases and 8 bases, there was a span of 18 bases. Germline lookup yields CDR1 LNHDA and CDR2 SQIVND (reference sequence). This CDR3 region has 13 residues. CDR3 bases read: TGTGCCCGAAATAACAGGGCCCGCGAAAAA. Translating gives CARNNRAREK. The full-length CDR3 reads as CARNNRAREKLFF.

Concerning this clone itself: The CDR3 end falls 3 residues outside the read, so it is completed with the germline J gene. The chain uses TRBV7-3 and TRBJ2-3; D is ambiguous. The V gene lost 5 bases and the J gene lost 0 bases, with 9 bases spanning the gap. Germline V CDR1 and CDR2: SGHTA, FQGTGA. This CDR3 has 14 residues. The covered CDR3 bases are TGTGCCAGCAGCCCAAGAGGTAGCACAGATACG. Translating gives CASSPRGSTDT. The entire CDR3 protein reads CASSPRGSTDTQYF.

Regarding this clone: The read halts 3 residues ahead of the CDR3 end, with the missing end drawn from the germline J gene. The chain uses TRBV19 and TRBJ2-3; 12 bases agree with TRBD2. CDR3 length: 16 amino acids. The junction had 5 bases not matched to a gene; V was cut back by 1 base and J by 6 bases. The V gene's germline CDR1 is LNHDA and CDR2 SQIVND (reference sequence). CDR3 in amino acids: CASSIGLAGAQDTQYF. The sequenced part of the CDR3 DNA is TGTGCCAGTAGTATAGGACTAGCGGGGGCCCAGGATACG.

As for this clone: The read comes to an end 3 residues before the CDR3 does, leaving the germline J gene to fill in the end. The rearrangement uses TRBV20-1 and TRBJ2-1; 11 bases are shared with TRBD2. CDR3 length: 13 residues. Germline lookup yields CDR1 DFQATT and CDR2 SNEGSKA (reference sequence). V dropped 5 bases and J dropped 6; count of bases not matched to a gene: 3. The CDR3 bases that were read are TGCAGTGCTTCACTAGCGGGGGCCAATGAG. Translating gives CSASLAGANE. In full, the CDR3 is CSASLAGANEQFF.

A word on this clone: Coverage ceases 3 residues before the CDR3 finishes, and the germline J gene fills in the end. The rearrangement links TRBV19 to TRBJ1-1, with D maybe TRBD1 (6 bases). V was clipped by 6 bases and J by 5 bases, with 13 bases between them. Germline CDR1 is LNHDA and CDR2 is SQIVND (reference sequence). The CDR3 is made up of 13 amino acids. This chain's CDR3 is CASRAGGLTEAFF. The sequenced part of the CDR3 DNA is TGTGCCAGTAGGGCTGGGGGCTTAACTGAA. Variable domain in full (rest from reference TRBV19 and TRBJ1-1): DGGITQSPKYLFRKEGQNVTLSCEQNLNHDAMYWYRQDPGQGLRLIYYSQIVNDFQKGDIAEGYSVSREKKESFPLTVTSAQKNPTAFYLCASRAGGLTEAFFGQGTRLTVV.

As for this clone: The CDR3 goes on 3 residues after the read ends, and that part is filled in from the germline J gene. J is TRBJ2-1 and V is TRBV12-3 or TRBV12-4, with D possibly TRBD2 on 5 matching bases. The CDR3 covers 14 residues. V was cut by 7 bases and J by 4 bases, with 14 bases left in between. Here the CDR3 reads CASTSPEGYNEQFF. The covered CDR3 bases are TGTGCCAGCACCTCACCCGAGGGTTACAATGAG.

Notes on this clone: Coverage ceases 3 residues before the CDR3 finishes, and the germline J gene fills in the end. The chain couples TRBV5-5 to TRBJ2-4; 9 bases fit TRBD1. Germline CDR1 and CDR2: SGHKS and YYEKEE (reference sequence). This CDR3 is built from 14 residues. The CDR3 bases that were read are TGTGCCAGCAGCTTGGGGGACAGGGAGAATGGT. This codes for CASSLGDRENG. The entire CDR3 sequence reads CASSLGDRENGQYF. The whole variable domain, filled in from reference TRBV5-5 and TRBJ2-4, reads DAGVTQSPTHLIKTRGQQVTLRCSPISGHKSVSWYQQVLGQGPQFIFQYYEKEERGRGNFPDRFSARQFPNYSSELNVNALLLGDSALYLCASSLGDRENGQYFGAGTRLSVL.

A word on this clone: The read halts 3 residues ahead of the CDR3 end, with the missing end drawn from the germline J gene. The gene calls are TRBV12-3 or TRBV12-4 and TRBJ1-1, with D possibly being TRBD1 (5 bases). There are 11 residues in the CDR3. CDR3 sequence reads: CASSFRTKAFF. The CDR3 DNA, read in part, is TGTGCCAGCAGTTTTCGGACAAAA.

The part of the CDR3 DNA that was read is TGTGCCAGCAGCTTAGGACAGGGCGTAGGTCAGCCG. Protein sequence: CASSLGQGVGQP. The complete CDR3 reads CASSLGQGVGQPQYF. The chain uses TRBV5-5 and TRBJ2-3; 8 bases fit TRBD1. Coverage ceases 3 residues before the CDR3 finishes, and the germline J gene fills in the end. The CDR3 spans 15 residues. Germline V CDR1 and CDR2: SGHKS, YYEKEE (reference sequence). Based on the CDR3 plus reference TRBV5-5 and TRBJ2-3, the full variable domain is DAGVTQSPTHLIKTRGQQVTLRCSPISGHKSVSWYQQVLGQGPQFIFQYYEKEERGRGNFPDRFSARQFPNYSSELNVNALLLGDSALYLCASSLGQGVGQPQYFGPGTRLTVL.

Comments on this clone: The read terminates 3 residues before the CDR3 end, so the remaining end is supplied by the germline J gene. V gene TRBV30 combines with J gene TRBJ1-3; D may be TRBD1 (6 bases). V was trimmed by 2 bases and J by 0 bases, leaving 17 bases between them. The CDR3 extends over 17 amino acids. Germline CDR1 GTSNPN, CDR2 SVGIG (reference sequence). The sequenced CDR3 bases are TGTGCCTGGAGTAGAGGGACATTCGTTTACTCTGGAAACACC. It codes for CAWSRGTFVYSGNT. The entire CDR3 reads CAWSRGTFVYSGNTIYF.

A word on this clone: Read data end 3 residues before the CDR3 end; the end is taken from the germline J gene. This chain links TRBV5-1 with TRBJ2-7, with a possible D match to TRBD2 (7 bases). Germline lookup yields CDR1 SGHRS and CDR2 YFSETQ. This CDR3 is 15 amino acids long. Trimming shortened V by 2 bases and J by 3 bases, and 15 bases separated the two germline ends. CDR3: CASSFGGGEIYEQYF. The part of the CDR3 DNA that was read is TGCGCCAGCAGCTTCGGAGGGGGGGAAATCTACGAG.

Regarding this clone: The read ends 3 residues before the CDR3 terminus; that terminus is restored from the germline J gene. This sequence joins TRBV5-4 and TRBJ2-5; D might be TRBD1 (6 bases). V was shortened by 4 bases and J by 0 bases, with 7 bases between the two germline ends. Germline CDR1 reads SGHNT; CDR2 reads YYREEE (reference sequence). The CDR3 is 13 amino acids. Here the CDR3 reads CASSRTDQETQYF. Incomplete CDR3 DNA: TGTGCCAGCAGCCGGACAGACCAAGAGACC. Supplemented by reference TRBV5-4 and TRBJ2-5, the full variable domain reads ETGVTQSPTHLIKTRGQQVTLRCSSQSGHNTVSWYQQALGQGPQFIFQYYREEENGRGNFPPRFSGLQFPNYSSELNVNALELDDSALYLCASSRTDQETQYFGPGTRLLVL.

Comment on this clone: The CDR3 is cut off 3 residues early in the read; its end comes from the germline J gene. This rearrangement joins TRBV12-5 to TRBJ1-5; D is ambiguous. Trimming pared 2 bases from V and 7 bases from J, leaving 9 bases between. CDR1 is LGHNT, CDR2 FRNRAP, per germline. There are 13 residues in the CDR3. The CDR3 bases that were read are TGTGCTAGTGGTTTGATGGAGGGCCAGCCC. The encoded protein is CASGLMEGQP. The whole CDR3 sequence reads CASGLMEGQPQHF.

CDR3 amino acids: CSAQNPGVLGYEQYF. The part of the CDR3 DNA that was read is TGCAGTGCTCAAAACCCAGGGGTGCTAGGCTACGAG. The genes are TRBV20-1 and TRBJ2-7; D possibly corresponds to TRBD1 (6 bases). The CDR3 end lies 3 residues beyond the end of the read and is filled in from the germline J gene. Between the trimmed V and J ends, which lost 5 bases and 3 bases, there was a span of 20 bases. Germline V CDR1 and CDR2: DFQATT, SNEGSKA (reference sequence). The CDR3 length is 15 residues.

In regard to this clone: The CDR3 is cut off 3 residues early in the read; its end comes from the germline J gene. The gene calls are TRBV12-3 or TRBV12-4 and TRBJ2-1; 8 positions match TRBD2. CDR3 length: 15 residues. Trimming took 3 bases from V and 9 from J; bases not matched to a gene: 10. Partial CDR3 DNA: TGTGCCAGCAGTTTCCGGCCCGACGGGAGGGGTGAG. Translating it yields CASSFRPDGRGE. The entire CDR3 reads CASSFRPDGRGEQFF.

On this clone: The CDR3 goes on 3 residues after the read ends, and that part is filled in from the germline J gene. The gene calls are TRBV19 and TRBJ2-1; tentative D call: TRBD2 (6 bases). The CDR3 totals 15 residues. From germline, CDR1 is LNHDA and CDR2 SQIVND (reference sequence). V lost 5 bases and J 0 bases, leaving 11 bases between the germline ends. The CDR3 DNA, read in part, is TGTGCCAGTAGTGCCACGGGGGACTCCTACAATGAG. It specifies CASSATGDSYNE. The entire CDR3 is CASSATGDSYNEQFF.